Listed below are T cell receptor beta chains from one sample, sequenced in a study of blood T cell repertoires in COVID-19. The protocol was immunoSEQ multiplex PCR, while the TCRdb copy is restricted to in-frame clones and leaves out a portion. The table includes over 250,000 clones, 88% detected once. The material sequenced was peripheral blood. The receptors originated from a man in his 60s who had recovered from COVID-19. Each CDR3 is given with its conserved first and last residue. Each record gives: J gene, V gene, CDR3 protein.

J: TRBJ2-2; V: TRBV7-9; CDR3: CASMSYTGELFF
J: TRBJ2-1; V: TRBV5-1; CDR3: CASSLAPFNEQFF
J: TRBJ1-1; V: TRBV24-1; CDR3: CATSDRDRGPPNTEAFF
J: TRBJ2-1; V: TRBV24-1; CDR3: CATSSGQGLYNEQFF
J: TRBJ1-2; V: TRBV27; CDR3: CASSFNGVAGYTF
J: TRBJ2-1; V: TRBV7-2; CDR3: CASSLQGGGGNNEQFF
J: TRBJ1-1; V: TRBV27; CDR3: CASRTGPEAFF
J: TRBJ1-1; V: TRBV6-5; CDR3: CASRKNGYSEAFF
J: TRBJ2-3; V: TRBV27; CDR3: CASSSGGSRTDTQYF
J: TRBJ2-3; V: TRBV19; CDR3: CASSIVQGRGDTQYF
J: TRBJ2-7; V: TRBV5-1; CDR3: CASSPGQGREQYF
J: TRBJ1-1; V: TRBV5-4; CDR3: CASSPPGQGNTEAFF
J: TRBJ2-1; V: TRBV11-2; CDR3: CASSFSGGSYNEQFF
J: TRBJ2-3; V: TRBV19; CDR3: CASRAGSTDTQYF
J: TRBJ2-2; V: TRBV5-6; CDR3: CASSLVSGGTGELFF
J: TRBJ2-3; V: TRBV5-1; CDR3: CASSLGTGADTQYF
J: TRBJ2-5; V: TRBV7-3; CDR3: CASSLYRGETQYF
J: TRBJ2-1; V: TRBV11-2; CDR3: CASSLERALSKFNEQFF
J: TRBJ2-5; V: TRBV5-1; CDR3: CASSLGSSGGLGTQYF
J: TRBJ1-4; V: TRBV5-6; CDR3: CASSSAVLGVSEKLFF
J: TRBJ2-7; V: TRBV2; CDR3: CASSALAGGSDEQYF
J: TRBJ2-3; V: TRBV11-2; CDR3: CASSPQGHRRGDTQYF
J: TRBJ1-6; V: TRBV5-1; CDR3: CASSLERATSSPLHF
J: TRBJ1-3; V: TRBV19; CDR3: CASGRIQGTGNTIYF
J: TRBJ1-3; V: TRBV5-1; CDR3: CASSSDRAAGNTIYF
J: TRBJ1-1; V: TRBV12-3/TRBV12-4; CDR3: CASRRQPDEAFF
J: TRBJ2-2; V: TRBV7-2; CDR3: CATAKDRAYTGELFF